This passage covers 30 T cell receptor beta chains from one sample sequenced in a study of Graves' ophthalmopathy and Graves' hyperthyroidism. From RNA, the CDR3 regions of TCR beta chains were amplified and sequenced. HTBI primers were employed in first-round RT-PCR, then a second-round multiplex PCR followed. TCRdb called the multiplex PCR reads again in MiXCR, with one record for every CDR3 protein. The sample shows 200,000 to 300,000 distinct CDR3 sequences, less than 55% of them seen only once. Sequencing used peripheral blood. Every receptor here comes from an adult man with Graves' ophthalmopathy.

V and J are TRBV2 and TRBJ1-2; D perhaps matches TRBD1 (5 bases). Germline CDR1 and CDR2: SNHLY and FYNNEI. V lost 4 bases and J lost 4, with 13 bases in between. The CDR3 is 14 residues long. CDR3 sequence: CASSAKPGTYGYTF. CDR3 DNA sequence: TGTGCCAGCAGTGCTAAACCAGGGACCTATGGCTACACCTTC.

This clonotype was recorded many times. A read error is likely, as this CDR3 ends without the conserved phenylalanine or tryptophan. Because the CDR3's place on the DNA is in doubt, the DNA is left out and the CDR3 is given as listed by TCRdb. This CDR3 is CASTGEDRTEG. The chain employs TRBV2 and TRBJ1-1. The V gene's germline CDR1 is SNHLY and CDR2 FYNNEI. The length of the CDR3 is 11 amino acids, counting both ends.

The rearrangement joins TRBV12-3 or TRBV12-4 to TRBJ1-2; D gene ambiguous. V lost 5 bases and J 8 bases, leaving 27 bases between the germline ends. CDR3 length equals 17 residues. This CDR3 reads CASSVGGLPDRSSGYTF. In DNA, the CDR3 is TGTGCCAGCAGTGTAGGAGGGCTACCGGATCGATCGAGCGGCTACACCTTC.

This clonotype has at least ten counts. The chain combines TRBV6-4 with TRBJ1-1, with D unresolved. Trimming left V 0 bases short and J 2 bases short, with 4 bases between. CDR1 and CDR2 from the germline V gene are MRHNA and SNTAGT. CDR3 size: 13 residues. CDR3 sequence: CASSDSDNTEAFF. The CDR3 region has the DNA TGTGCCAGCAGTGACTCGGACAACACTGAAGCTTTCTTT.

V usage is TRBV19 and J usage is TRBJ2-6, with TRBD2 as a possible D gene (6 bases). This CDR3 is 17 amino acids long. Germline assignment: CDR1 LNHDA and CDR2 SQIVND (reference sequence). V shed 3 bases and J shed 0 bases, with 12 bases lying between them. CDR3 DNA: TGTGCCAGTAGTATGGGGGGTAACTACTCTGGGGCCAACGTCCTGACTTTC. Translating it yields CASSMGGNYSGANVLTF.

The chain carries TRBV10-3 and TRBJ2-7, with a weak D call TRBD2 (5 bases). The CDR3 contains 12 residues. Per the germline V gene, CDR1 is ENHRY and CDR2 is SYGVKD. V dropped 3 bases and J dropped 5 bases, with 8 bases sitting between them. CDR3 sequence (DNA): TGTGCCATCAGTGAATTGAGGGACGAGCAGTACTTC. Translating gives CAISELRDEQYF.

This rearrangement joins TRBV20-1 to TRBJ2-6, with TRBD1 identical over 9 bases. The CDR3 contains 17 residues. Trimming at V came to 3 bases and at J to 1 base, leaving 7 bases not matched to a gene. CDR1 is DFQATT, CDR2 SNEGSKA, per germline (reference sequence). As DNA, the CDR3 is TGCAGTGCTAGTCGGGACAGGGTTTCTTCTGGGGCCAACGTCCTGACTTTC. It translates to CSASRDRVSSGANVLTF.

This clonotype was observed a handful of times. The gene calls are TRBV6-5 and TRBJ2-7; D is uncertain. Trimming stripped 5 bases from V and 3 bases from J, with 17 bases between. The length of the CDR3 is 15 residues. Germline CDR1 is MNHEY and CDR2 is SVGAGI. The CDR3 protein is CASSPGGANIYEQYF. The CDR3 DNA reads as TGTGCCAGCAGTCCTGGTGGAGCTAACATCTACGAGCAGTACTTC.

The rearrangement links TRBV9 to TRBJ2-7; no definite D call. V lost 3 bases and J lost 5, with 9 bases in between. Per germline, CDR1 SGDLS and CDR2 YYNGEE. The CDR3 runs to 12 residues. CDR3 sequence (DNA): TGTGCCAGCAGCGCTGCCGAGGACGAGCAGTACTTC. Residues: CASSAAEDEQYF. Based on the CDR3 plus reference TRBV9 and TRBJ2-7, the full variable domain is DSGVTQTPKHLITATGQRVTLRCSPRSGDLSVYWYQQSLDQGLQFLIQYYNGEERAKGNILERFSAQQFPDLHSELNLSSLELGDSALYFCASSAAEDEQYFGPGTRLTVT.

The chain joins TRBV7-8 to TRBJ2-5, with 10 bases aligning to TRBD1. The germline gives CDR1 SGHVS, CDR2 FQNEAQ. The CDR3 is 15 residues long. Germline trimming cut 5 bases from V and 5 bases from J; bases unmatched to any gene: 8. CDR3 bases: TGTGCCAGCAGCCCAGGACAGGGGGGTATCGAGACCCAGTACTTC. This gives the protein CASSPGQGGIETQYF.

V usage is TRBV9 and J usage is TRBJ2-5; 7 nucleotides match TRBD2. Germline V CDR1 and CDR2: SGDLS, YYNGEE. The ends lost 0 bases at V and 2 bases at J; junction bases unmatched: 10. This CDR3 comprises 17 residues. CDR3: CASSVGSGLEIQETQYF. The CDR3 DNA sequence: TGTGCCAGCAGCGTAGGGTCAGGACTAGAAATACAAGAGACCCAGTACTTC.

This clonotype was observed once. The V and J genes are TRBV25-1 and TRBJ1-2; no reliable D call. CDR1 is MGHDK, CDR2 SYGVNS, per germline. Trimming took off 5 bases at V and 5 bases at J, with 9 bases between the two ends. The CDR3 is 12 amino acids. The CDR3 sequence is CASSRRPYGYTF. The CDR3 DNA is TGTGCCAGCAGTCGCAGGCCATATGGCTACACCTTC.

The V call is TRBV15, the J call TRBJ1-2, with no clear D. The CDR3 is 14 amino acids. From germline, CDR1 is LNHNV and CDR2 YYDKDF (reference sequence). The ends were cut back, 2 bases at V and 1 base at J, with 8 bases in the middle. This CDR3 is CATSRPTDNYGYTF. The DNA of the CDR3 is TGTGCCACCAGCAGACCGACGGATAACTATGGCTACACCTTC.

The CDR3: CSARNRGRGEKLFF. The CDR3 DNA sequence: TGCAGTGCAAGGAATCGAGGACGGGGAGAAAAACTGTTTTTT. V and J are TRBV20-1 and TRBJ1-4; D gene ambiguous. Trimming took 6 bases from V and 8 from J, leaving 19 bases between them. Germline loops: CDR1 DFQATT, CDR2 SNEGSKA (reference sequence). The CDR3 contains 14 residues.

On this clonotype: Relative to the germline gene, one junction end is altered; a read error may explain this. The V gene is TRBV29-1, the J gene TRBJ1-4; no firm D call. CDR1 and CDR2 from the germline V gene are SQVTM and ANQGSEA. The CDR3 has 15 residues. CDR3 bases: TGCAGCGCTCTGGCAGACGCCTCAACTAATGAAGAACTGTTTTTT. Translating gives CSALADASTNEELFF.

The chain recombines TRBV5-8 with TRBJ1-4, with a tentative D call TRBD1 (5 bases). V dropped 0 bases and J dropped 4 bases, with 10 bases sitting between them. This CDR3 has 15 amino acids. Per germline, CDR1 SGHTS and CDR2 YDEGEE. This CDR3 reads CASSLGQTNNEKLFF. CDR3 DNA sequence: TGTGCCAGCAGCTTGGGACAGACCAATAATGAAAAACTGTTTTTT. Full variable domain (missing parts from reference TRBV5-8 and TRBJ1-4): EAGVTQSPTHLIKTRGQQATLRCSPISGHTSVYWYQQALGLGLQFLLWYDEGEERNRGNFPPRFSGRQFPNYSSELNVNALELEDSALYLCASSLGQTNNEKLFFGSGTQLSVL.

The rearrangement joins TRBV10-2 to TRBJ2-5, with 8 bases matching TRBD1. The ends lost 5 bases at V and 4 bases at J; junction bases unmatched: 27. This CDR3 spans 21 amino acids. The V gene's germline CDR1 is WSHSY and CDR2 SAAADI. The CDR3 reads CASSTTDGTGRFWRGAETQYF. The DNA for the CDR3 is TGCGCCAGCAGTACGACAGACGGGACAGGAAGGTTTTGGCGCGGGGCAGAGACCCAGTACTTC.

With regard to this clonotype: Mismatch with germline at one junction end may stem from a read error. This chain joins TRBV6-5 and TRBJ1-5, with TRBD1 identical over 8 bases. The CDR3 is made up of 12 amino acids. CDR1 is MNHEY, CDR2 SVGAGI, per germline. In DNA form, the CDR3 reads TGTGCCAGCAGTTCCCCCCCGCGGACAGGGTATTTT. Its protein is CASSSPPRTGYF.

The gene calls are TRBV9 and TRBJ2-5; 11 bases match TRBD1. The end of the DNA is better explained by TRBJ2-7, so the J call may be wrong. This CDR3 is 15 amino acids long. Germline V gives CDR1 SGDLS, CDR2 YYNGEE. The CDR3 DNA follows: TGTGCCAGCAGCGTAGGAGGGACAGGGGGTTCCGAGCAGTACTTC. Translating gives CASSVGGTGGSEQYF.

The chain links TRBV25-1 to TRBJ1-3; D not resolved. V was clipped by 6 bases and J by 4 bases, with 16 bases between them. CDR1 and CDR2 from the germline V gene are MGHDK and SYGVNS. The CDR3 covers 15 residues. CDR3 nucleotide sequence: TGTGCCAGCAGCCCTCGAGGGCAGAGCGGAAACACCATATATTTT. It encodes CASSPRGQSGNTIYF.

The chain joins TRBV10-2 to TRBJ2-2, with a weak D call TRBD1 (7 bases). This CDR3 comprises 15 residues. Germline CDR1 WSHSY, CDR2 SAAADI. The germline V and J ends were trimmed by 6 bases and 10 bases, with 21 bases remaining between them. The CDR3 coding sequence is TGCGCCAGCAGCCCCGGGCGGGGACAGATAGCGGAGCTGTTTTTT. Translated, it gives CASSPGRGQIAELFF.

J is TRBJ1-1 and V is TRBV6-5; 8 bases fit TRBD1. Germline assignment: CDR1 MNHEY and CDR2 SVGAGI. J was trimmed by 4 bases and V by 5 bases; bases with no gene match: 12. The length of the CDR3 is 16 residues. The CDR3 coding sequence is TGTGCCAGCAGTCCCCGAGGGCAGGGGGCCGTCACTGAAGCTTTCTTT. This encodes CASSPRGQGAVTEAFF.

The V call is TRBV5-1, the J call TRBJ1-1; tentative D call: TRBD1 (5 bases). The CDR3 has 16 residues. Germline V lookup: CDR1 SGHRS, CDR2 YFSETQ. The V end was cut by 0 bases, the J end by 0 bases, with 12 bases between. The DNA for the CDR3 is TGCGCCAGCAGCTTGGACGGCGGGGGGATGAACACTGAAGCTTTCTTT. Protein: CASSLDGGGMNTEAFF. The full variable domain, with the rest looked up from reference TRBV5-1 and TRBJ1-1, is KAGVTQTPRYLIKTRGQQVTLSCSPISGHRSVSWYQQTPGQGLQFLFEYFSETQRNKGNFPGRFSGRQFSNSRSEMNVSTLELGDSALYLCASSLDGGGMNTEAFFGQGTRLTVV.

Turning to this clonotype: One end of the junction does not line up with germline, which may come from a read error. The gene calls are TRBV4-1 and TRBJ2-3; weak D call: TRBD1 (8 bases). In germline, CDR1 is MGHRA, CDR2 YSYEKL. The CDR3 loop spans 15 amino acids. CDR3 region: CASSPTGEGTDTQYF. CDR3 in DNA: TGTGCCAGCAGCCCGACAGGGGAGGGGACAGATACGCAGTATTTT.

This clonotype was detected only a few times. V gene TRBV5-1 combines with J gene TRBJ2-2, with a possible D match to TRBD1 (6 bases). Germline V gene sequence: CDR1 SGHRS, CDR2 YFSETQ. The V end lost 2 bases, the J end lost 10 bases, and 12 bases lay between the germline ends. The CDR3 spans 13 residues. The CDR3 here is CASSFTQGEELFF. The CDR3 coding sequence is TGCGCCAGCAGCTTCACACAGGGAGAGGAGCTGTTTTTT.

In the case of this clonotype: A much larger clone sits a single nucleotide away, making a read error possible. The CDR3 nucleotides are TGTGCCAGCAGCTCTGACGTGGTCACCATATATTTT. Its protein product is CASSSDVVTIYF. V and J are TRBV7-9 and TRBJ1-3; D gene ambiguous. With 4 bases removed from V and 9 bases from J, the gap between germline ends came to 10 bases. The CDR3 has 12 amino acids. Germline V gene sequence: CDR1 SEHNR, CDR2 FQNEAQ (reference sequence).

The chain's CDR3 is CASSTPGEGTEAFF. In DNA, the CDR3 is TGTGCCAGCAGTACCCCCGGGGAGGGCACTGAAGCTTTCTTT. The gene calls are TRBV9 and TRBJ1-1, with no clear D. This CDR3 has 14 amino acids. The V gene lost 5 bases and the J gene lost 4 bases, with 15 bases spanning the gap. Germline CDR1 is SGDLS and CDR2 is YYNGEE.

This clonotype appeared many times. The chain is built from TRBV19 and TRBJ2-7; the D call may be TRBD1 or TRBD2 (5 bases each). V lost 3 bases to trimming and J lost 3 bases, with 15 bases between them. The CDR3 is made up of 15 amino acids. Germline CDR1 LNHDA, CDR2 SQIVND (reference sequence). In DNA form, the CDR3 reads TGTGCCAGTAGTATCGGGGACCTGACTGTCTACGAGCAGTACTTC. Encoded protein: CASSIGDLTVYEQYF.

This rearrangement joins TRBV11-3 to TRBJ1-4; the match to TRBD1 covers 8 bases. The CDR3 runs to 15 residues. Germline CDR1 is SGHNT and CDR2 is YENEEA. V was pared by 5 bases and J by 4 bases, with 6 bases of the junction left unmatched. The CDR3 region has the DNA TGTGCCAGCAGCCAATCGGACAGGGATAATGAAAAACTGTTTTTT. Amino acids: CASSQSDRDNEKLFF.

V gene TRBV20-1 combines with J gene TRBJ2-7; 9 bases fit TRBD1. Trimming removed 6 bases from V and 4 bases from J; junction bases left unmatched: 16. From germline, CDR1 is DFQATT and CDR2 SNEGSKA (reference sequence). This CDR3 spans 16 amino acids. The DNA of the CDR3 is TGCAGTGCCTCCTCAATGGGACAGGGCGGAGGGTACGAGCAGTACTTC. Its translation: CSASSMGQGGGYEQYF.